This TCR beta chain was identified in a study of blood T cell repertoires in COVID-19. The CDR3 totals 14 residues. The germline CDR1 and CDR2 sequences are LGHDT and YNNKEL (reference sequence). Trimming took 4 bases from V and 3 from J, leaving 7 bases between them. Data came from immunoSEQ multiplex PCR; TCRdb stores just in-frame clones and leaves some out. The sample comprises roughly 230,000 clones, more than 75% of which are singletons, and 5% to 8% rests with the top ten. Material for sequencing was PBMCs or T cells enriched from blood (not recorded which). The receptor comes from a woman aged 45-59 years who had been exposed to COVID-19. The rearrangement joins TRBV3-1 (or the pseudogene TRBV3-2) to TRBJ1-6, with D unclear. This CDR3 reads CASSPTGYNSPLHF. CDR3 in DNA: TGTGCCAGCAGCCCCACGGGCTATAATTCACCCCTCCACTTT.